The entry below describes one T cell receptor beta chain. Antigen: not known. The sample belongs to a study of T cells in localized non-small cell lung cancer. Study-wide points: There was an association of higher blood T cell density with longer overall survival. Sequencing was restricted to one tumor region; therefore, heterogeneity remains possible. For the top 100 tumor clones, a median approximately 61 also appeared in adjacent lung.

The CDR3 runs 14 residues. V lost 7 bases to trimming and J lost 0 bases, with 9 bases between them. The germline CDR1 and CDR2 sequences are MNHNS and SASEGT. Measured with immunoSEQ multiplex PCR; TCRdb has only the in-frame clones, and not every one. The sample yields about 70,000 clones, less than 90% seen once. The gene calls are TRBV6-1 and TRBJ1-4; D not certain. This sample comprised peripheral blood, obtained before any cancer treatment. This TCR was recovered from a male donor aged 60 or older with stage III squamous cell lung carcinoma. CDR3 DNA sequence: TGTGCCAGCACAGAGTTCTCAACTAATGAAAAACTGTTTTTT. As protein: CASTEFSTNEKLFF.